This is a list of T cell receptor beta chains from one sample in a study of T-cell memory formation after mild COVID-19. TCRdb re-called the 5' RACE reads with MiXCR, one entry per CDR3 protein. The sample has approximately 52,000 distinct CDR3 sequences; 9.3% are singletons. The sample taken for sequencing was PBMCs or a T cell subset sorted from them (not recorded which). These receptors were collected from an adult woman who had mild COVID-19 (a few samples of this study predate the infection). Cell type and time point are not known. Each CDR3 is given with its conserved first and last residue. Each record gives: CDR3 length, J gene, V gene, CDR3 protein.

13	TRBJ2-3	TRBV6-2/TRBV6-3	CASAWGLGDTQYF
14	TRBJ1-4	TRBV19	CASSIGQGPEKLFF
15	TRBJ2-3	TRBV5-5	CASSWDWLSTDTQYF
16	TRBJ2-1	TRBV7-9	CASSSRYGRDYNEQFF
13	TRBJ1-1	TRBV7-2	CASSTRRNTEAFF
16	TRBJ2-1	TRBV6-6	CASSYSSLSSYNEQFF
14	TRBJ2-7	TRBV5-1	CASSLGSRRDEQYF
15	TRBJ2-1	TRBV11-2	CASSFRTRTYNEQFF
15	TRBJ1-1	TRBV5-6	CASSPSGVMNTEAFF
13	TRBJ2-5	TRBV29-1	CSVPTPPLETQYF
15	TRBJ2-5	TRBV15	CATSRDRGLGETQYF
13	TRBJ1-1	TRBV29-1	CSVSDRGVTEAFF
15	TRBJ2-1	TRBV7-6	CASSLGAAPYNEQFF
17	TRBJ1-3	TRBV3-1	CASSPKWGLNVGNTIYF
13	TRBJ1-1	TRBV7-9	CASMEGMNTEAFF
15	TRBJ2-1	TRBV5-1	CASSLGAGAYNEQFF
14	TRBJ1-5	TRBV20-1	CSAREDRGNQPQHF
15	TRBJ1-2	TRBV7-9	CASSLVSSGTDGYTF
13	TRBJ1-1	TRBV5-1	CASSLMGNTEAFF
13	TRBJ2-7	TRBV29-1	CSVETVSSYEQYF
14	TRBJ1-2	TRBV12-3/TRBV12-4	CASSNRPGLGGYTF
15	TRBJ2-7	TRBV6-1	CASRGKTGSSYEQYF
15	TRBJ2-5	TRBV14	CASSQTQGIEGTQYF
13	TRBJ1-2	TRBV4-2	CASSQDRGRYYTF
14	TRBJ2-5	TRBV9	CASKGLAGEETQYF
16	TRBJ2-7	TRBV4-2	CASSPGGTGRPYEQYF
17	TRBJ2-4	TRBV18	CASSSKPGQGGGNIQYF
16	TRBJ1-1	TRBV5-5	CASSLRSGNLNTEAFF
18	TRBJ1-5	TRBV6-6	CASSYGGQGSGGNQPQHF
19	TRBJ2-1	TRBV18	CASSPRTGSRSSSYNEQFF
13	TRBJ2-7	TRBV5-1	CASSFLIDYEQYF
16	TRBJ2-3	TRBV4-3	CASSQVPHVQADTQYF
16	TRBJ2-1	TRBV6-1	CASRPGTSGGGYEQFF
15	TRBJ2-1	TRBV29-1	CSVATAGGSYNEQFF
13	TRBJ1-2	TRBV10-2	CASRSQEVYGYTF
15	TRBJ2-3	TRBV25-1	CASSFSRGNTDTQYF
13	TRBJ1-2	TRBV12-3/TRBV12-4	CASSLARGDGYTF
15	TRBJ2-2	TRBV3-1	CASSHDGLVTGELFF
14	TRBJ2-7	TRBV30	CAWSWGQPLGEQYF
18	TRBJ2-5	TRBV6-6	CASRPPSSSGRIGETQYF
15	TRBJ2-2	TRBV9	CASSPRDYRTGELFF
16	TRBJ1-2	TRBV3-1	CASSLTGTGPNYGYTF
19	TRBJ2-1	TRBV7-6	CASSLEAAGASSSYNEQFF
12	TRBJ1-2	TRBV7-9	CASSPKNYGYTF
16	TRBJ1-6	TRBV7-8	CASSQRQGELGSPLHF
12	TRBJ1-2	TRBV2	CASRDDGYGYTF
17	TRBJ2-1	TRBV12-3/TRBV12-4	CASSSIGQGLMDNEQFF
12	TRBJ2-3	TRBV5-1	CASSHGPDTQYF
14	TRBJ2-5	TRBV7-2	CASSLATSQETQYF
15	TRBJ2-6	TRBV11-2	CASSPLGSGANVLTF
16	TRBJ1-5	TRBV7-8	CASSSQGTGGGQPQHF
13	TRBJ2-7	TRBV18	CASSPAPGYEQYF